The 8 T cell receptor beta chains presented below share a single source sample, sequenced in a study of T cell responses to AZD1222 COVID-19 vaccine. Some clones are missing from TCRdb's copy, which holds only in-frame ones; the method was immunoSEQ multiplex PCR. The sample carries about 92,000 clones, about nine tenths recorded once. Material: peripheral blood, obtained on day 0 of AZD1222 vaccination. All receptors come from an adult in good health.

J is TRBJ2-7 and V is TRBV6-5; 10 positions match TRBD1. The CDR3 length is 15 residues. The V gene's germline CDR1 is MNHEY and CDR2 SVGAGI. The ends lost 2 bases at V and 4 bases at J; junction bases unmatched: 5. The CDR3 loop is CASSYTGQGMYEQYF. CDR3 DNA: TGTGCCAGCAGTTACACGGGACAGGGGATGTACGAGCAGTACTTC.

The CDR3 loop reads CASRPRGDQPQHF. CDR3 sequence (DNA): TGTGCCAGCCGCCCCAGAGGGGATCAGCCCCAGCATTTT. The chain joins TRBV27 to TRBJ1-5; the D gene is possibly TRBD1 (5 bases). The CDR3 is made up of 13 amino acids. Trimming left V 8 bases short and J 5 bases short, with 13 bases between. Per germline, CDR1 MNHEY and CDR2 SMNVEV (reference sequence).

This chain's CDR3 is CASTSGAGELFF. CDR3 coding DNA: TGTGCCAGCACCTCAGGGGCCGGGGAGCTGTTTTTT. This rearrangement joins TRBV5-4 to TRBJ2-2, with D perhaps TRBD1 (6 bases). The CDR3 has 12 amino acids. Germline V gene sequence: CDR1 SGHNT, CDR2 YYREEE (reference sequence). V was trimmed by 6 bases and J by 6 bases, leaving 9 bases between them.

This clone has a handful of counts. The rearrangement uses TRBV6-5 and TRBJ1-2; no firm D call. Between the trimmed V and J ends, which lost 11 bases and 4 bases, there was a span of 17 bases. The CDR3 runs to 13 residues. Germline CDR1 and CDR2: MNHEY and SVGAGI. The CDR3 sequence is CAGGRAGSYGYTF. The DNA of the CDR3 is TGTGCCGGAGGGAGGGCAGGAAGCTATGGCTACACCTTC.

The rearrangement links TRBV3-1 (or the pseudogene TRBV3-2) to TRBJ1-6; D is undetermined. Germline CDR1 and CDR2: LGHDT and YNNKEL (reference sequence). V was trimmed by 4 bases and J by 10 bases, leaving 11 bases between them. The CDR3 is 13 residues long. The CDR3 nucleotides are TGTGCCAGCAGCCGGACTAACTTGTCACCCCTCCACTTT. Translation gives CASSRTNLSPLHF.

Concerning this clone: This sample also contains other DNA sequences that code for the same CDR3. This chain connects TRBV30 to TRBJ1-2; 9 bases fit TRBD1. CDR1 and CDR2 from the germline V gene are GTSNPN and SVGIG (reference sequence). Trimming at V came to 1 base and at J to 2 bases, leaving 2 bases not matched to a gene. This CDR3 comprises 14 residues. CDR3 in DNA: TGTGCCTGGAGTGCTGGACAGGGGAACTATGGCTACACCTTC. The encoded protein is CAWSAGQGNYGYTF.

This clone was detected a few times. The V call is TRBV2, the J call TRBJ1-2, with D tentatively TRBD1 (5 bases). The CDR3 totals 11 residues. Trimming took off 8 bases at V and 5 bases at J, with 9 bases between the two ends. Per the germline V gene, CDR1 is SNHLY and CDR2 is FYNNEI. CDR3 sequence reads: CASSREYGYTF. CDR3 DNA: TGTGCCAGCTCCAGGGAATATGGCTACACCTTC.

The chain combines TRBV18 with TRBJ1-1, with D unclear. This CDR3 spans 13 amino acids. The germline CDR1 and CDR2 sequences are KGHSH and LQKENI. V gave up 2 bases and J gave up 4 bases, with 8 bases separating them. The CDR3 sequence: CASSPSPGTEAFF. The CDR3 coding sequence is TGTGCCAGCTCACCATCCCCCGGCACTGAAGCTTTCTTT.